A selection of T cell receptor beta chains follows, all from one sample in a study of technical replicates of blood from several donors. TCRdb's table, derived via immunoSEQ multiplex PCR, lists solely in-frame clones and lacks some. The sample holds under 20,000 clones, about nine tenths seen once. The sequenced sample was PBMCs. The source is a human donor in good health. CDR3s leave out the opening cysteine and the closing phenylalanine or tryptophan.

TRBV7-6	ASSLATLGGAGELF
TRBV15	ATSRSGRYSYEQY
TRBV5-1	ASSLGQEHTEAF
TRBV5-1	ASTTGISTEAF
TRBV6-1	ASRRQGPSTDTQY
TRBV27	AVGGGTYNEQF
TRBV6-5	ASSYSSGRGWELF
TRBV7-6	ASSQRQGHTIY
TRBV6-9	ASTREKLF
TRBV5-6	ASSEGLASTGELF
TRBV20-1	SAAHNEQF
TRBV7-9	ASSPGHNYGYT
TRBV6-4	ASSETPQETQY
TRBV7-8	ASSSYQGPTDTQY
TRBV11-2	ASSLGVGEAF
TRBV19	ASSTRQGLGQPQH
TRBV5-1	ASSLDEGASYGYT
TRBV5-1	ASSTGTGVYEQY
TRBV2	ASSRGSFGTDTQY
TRBV7-2	ASGLGTAPEQY
TRBV5-1	ASRHGTSGLYGEQY
TRBV29-1	SVGWGPNQPQH
TRBV7-2	ASSLARAVYEQY
TRBV5-3	ARSLKRLAEY
TRBV2	ASSVSGNGNEQF
TRBV4-1	ASSPEESGRDTQY
TRBV7-9	ASSVTGVNEQF
TRBV18	ASSPSIAGQETQY
TRBV5-1	ASSLGGVGQETQY
TRBV30	AWSVLENGELF
TRBV6-1	ASREITGYEQY
TRBV28	ASSFAGQNTEAF
TRBV5-4	ASSLGAGVLKTQY
TRBV5-6	ASSFAAGGPVNEQF
TRBV10-3	ATQLGQGGTEAF
TRBV23-1	ASSPGVEY
TRBV27	ASRDLGDYSYEQY
TRBV7-6	ASSLAASGRRADTQY
TRBV6-1	ASSESGKPQY
TRBV6-1	ASRSRGSTEAF
TRBV6-1	ASSEPDRGDEKLF
TRBV6-5	ASSFIAGGKETQY
TRBV7-9	ASSLGVSREGLYEQY
TRBV11-1	ASSLEGFWSEAF
TRBV10-2	ASRRAERTDTQY
TRBV13	ASSGGGFSYNEQF
TRBV6-5	ASSSGTGALGGYT
TRBV19	ASSRDRAGYEQY
TRBV28	ASSLEGYEQY
TRBV28	ASAGGGQGSYEQY
TRBV19	ASSMDMGGGYT
TRBV4-1	ASSLYGGETDTQY
TRBV6-1	ASSEASASNQPQH
TRBV2	ASRATVAYEQY
TRBV28	ASSTTGTEVYEQY
TRBV6-5	ASRLGLAGVYEQY
TRBV19	ASSSLLRAGASNEQF
TRBV6-4	ASSMRAGSNQPQH
TRBV2	ASKDRGAYEQY